Following are 13 T cell receptor beta chains from one sample sequenced in a study of STAT5B mutations in CD4+ large granular lymphocyte leukemia. Sequencing used immunoSEQ multiplex PCR; TCRdb keeps in-frame clones, though not all of them. The sample holds fewer than 35,000 clones, 88% seen once. Sample: CD4+ T cells from blood buffy coats. These receptors all come from a human donor in good health.

The V and J genes are TRBV10-3 and TRBJ2-1, with 13 bases matching TRBD2. J lost 7 bases, V lost 5 bases, and 5 bases had no gene match. The CDR3 runs to 15 residues. Germline assignment: CDR1 ENHRY and CDR2 SYGVKD. The CDR3 bases are TGTGCCATCAGTTGGACTAGCGGGAGCTGGAATGAGCAGTTCTTC. Translated, it gives CAISWTSGSWNEQFF.

J is TRBJ2-7 and V is TRBV2; 8 bases line up with TRBD2. V shed 11 bases and J 7 bases; nucleotides not matched to a gene: 16. The CDR3 consists of 14 residues. Germline CDR1 SNHLY, CDR2 FYNNEI. The CDR3 DNA reads as TGTGCCGGAGCTCCGGGACTAGTCGTGTTTGAGCAGTACTTC. This encodes CAGAPGLVVFEQYF.

In its sample, this clone was seen a few times. The V gene is TRBV9, the J gene TRBJ2-1, with D possibly matching TRBD1 (6 bases). The CDR3 is 15 residues long. Trimming removed 3 bases from V and 1 base from J, with 11 bases in between. Germline V gene sequence: CDR1 SGDLS, CDR2 YYNGEE. CDR3 coding DNA: TGTGCCAGCAGCGCTGAAGGGGGTTCCTACAATGAGCAGTTCTTC. This translates into CASSAEGGSYNEQFF.

The rearrangement joins TRBV7-9 to TRBJ2-1; 7 nucleotides agree with TRBD2. V dropped 2 bases and J dropped 7; count of bases not matched to a gene: 5. Germline values: CDR1 SEHNR, CDR2 FQNEAQ (reference sequence). This CDR3 has 14 residues. The chain's CDR3 is CASSLRLGGNEQFF. CDR3 sequence (DNA): TGTGCCAGCAGCTTAAGACTCGGGGGGAATGAGCAGTTCTTC.

The chain links TRBV19 to TRBJ1-5, with 9 bases identical to TRBD1. The ends lost 6 bases at V and 3 bases at J; junction bases unmatched: 15. The CDR3 is 18 residues long. Germline-derived CDR1 and CDR2 are LNHDA and SQIVND (reference sequence). The CDR3 here is CASRKRSSGTGYNQPQHF. In nucleotides, the CDR3 is TGTGCCAGTAGGAAGAGAAGCTCGGGGACAGGGTACAATCAGCCCCAGCATTTT.

The gene calls are TRBV19 and TRBJ1-5; 7 nucleotides match TRBD1. This CDR3 comprises 16 residues. Germline CDR1 LNHDA, CDR2 SQIVND (reference sequence). The ends lost 1 base at V and 9 bases at J; junction bases unmatched: 12. The CDR3 region has the DNA TGTGCCAGTAGTATAGGAGGGGACAGTCCCCCGCCGCCCCAGCATTTT. Residues: CASSIGGDSPPPPQHF. The full variable domain, with the rest looked up from reference TRBV19 and TRBJ1-5, is DGGITQSPKYLFRKEGQNVTLSCEQNLNHDAMYWYRQDPGQGLRLIYYSQIVNDFQKGDIAEGYSVSREKKESFPLTVTSAQKNPTAFYLCASSIGGDSPPPPQHFGDGTRLSIL.

J is TRBJ2-5 and V is TRBV15; the match to TRBD2 covers 7 bases. This CDR3 has 15 amino acids. Losses at the gene ends were 5 bases for V and 5 bases for J; bases not matched to a gene: 11. CDR1 is LNHNV, CDR2 YYDKDF, per germline (reference sequence). Here the CDR3 reads CATSPLAGDGETQYF. As DNA, the CDR3 is TGTGCCACCAGCCCTTTGGCGGGGGACGGGGAGACCCAGTACTTC.

This clone has more than one count but fewer than ten. This chain uses TRBV10-2 with TRBJ1-2; no clear D gene. Germline CDR1 reads WSHSY; CDR2 reads SAAADI. The V and J ends lost 2 bases and 6 bases respectively, with 4 bases between them. The CDR3 runs to 11 residues. The chain's CDR3 is CASSEDDGYTF. The CDR3 nucleotides are TGCGCCAGCAGTGAGGACGATGGCTACACCTTC.

V is TRBV5-1 and J is TRBJ2-1; 10 bases agree with TRBD2. Germline V gene data show CDR1 as SGHRS and CDR2 as YFSETQ. With V trimmed by 0 bases and J by 8 bases, 11 bases remained unmatched. CDR3 length: 17 residues. The CDR3 region is CASSLALAGGIRDEQFF. The CDR3 bases are TGCGCCAGCAGCTTGGCATTAGCGGGAGGAATACGGGATGAGCAGTTCTTC.

The rearrangement joins TRBV7-3 to TRBJ2-5; TRBD1 agrees at 7 bases. The CDR3 extends over 13 amino acids. CDR1 and CDR2 (germline): SGHTA, FQGTGA. Trimming took 5 bases from V and 5 from J; bases not matched to a gene: 5. The CDR3 sequence: CASSPDRSETQYF. In DNA, the CDR3 is TGTGCCAGCAGCCCGGACAGGTCTGAGACCCAGTACTTC.

The chain couples TRBV7-6 to TRBJ2-1; perhaps D is TRBD1 or TRBD2 (5 bases each). Trimming cost V 5 bases and J 9 bases, with 8 bases left between them. The CDR3 consists of 11 residues. CDR1 and CDR2 from the germline V gene are SGHVS and FNYEAQ. Here the CDR3 DNA reads TGTGCCAGCAGCCGGGGCGGTGAGCAGTTCTTC. Translated, it gives CASSRGGEQFF.

This chain connects TRBV7-3 to TRBJ2-1; 7 bases align to TRBD2. The CDR3 loop spans 14 amino acids. V was pared by 6 bases and J by 8 bases, with 10 bases of the junction left unmatched. Germline lookup yields CDR1 SGHTA and CDR2 FQGTGA. CDR3 nucleotide sequence: TGTGCCAGCAGATTAGGACTAGTCGGGGATGAGCAGTTCTTC. This codes for CASRLGLVGDEQFF. Full variable domain (missing parts from reference TRBV7-3 and TRBJ2-1): GAGVSQTPSNKVTEKGKYVELRCDPISGHTALYWYRQSLGQGPEFLIYFQGTGAADDSGLPNDRFFAVRPEGSVSTLKIQRTERGDSAVYLCASRLGLVGDEQFFGPGTRLTVL.

Only a few counts were recorded for this clone. V is TRBV10-2 and J is TRBJ1-6; maybe TRBD1 (5 bases). CDR1 and CDR2 from the germline V gene are WSHSY and SAAADI. Trimming took off 3 bases at V and 7 bases at J, with 10 bases between the two ends. This CDR3 has 14 residues. The CDR3 DNA sequence: TGCGCCAGCAGTGAACACGGGGGGAATTCACCCCTCCACTTT. It yields the protein CASSEHGGNSPLHF.